These 7 T cell receptor beta chains were all obtained from the same sample, sequenced in a study of regulatory T cells in long-lasting Graves disease. The authors built TCR beta libraries using iRepertoire HTBI primers and Arm-PCR of CDR3 regions. TCRdb re-analysed the multiplex PCR reads in MiXCR, keeping a single row per CDR3 protein. The sample records some 370,000 distinct CDR3 sequences, 12% being singletons. Specified time point: newly diagnosed GD, antithyroid drugs for less than 3 months. The TCR library used RNA extracted from PBMCs. A further study also used this sample, focusing on T cells in Graves' hyperthyroidism and ophthalmopathy.

The specimen was peripheral blood mononuclear cells (PBMCs), collected at new diagnosis, from a patient treated with antithyroid drugs. The receptors stem from a woman between 18 and 29 years old with Graves disease.

This clonotype was observed many times. This chain joins TRBV28 and TRBJ2-1, with D possibly matching TRBD2 (6 bases). The V end was cut by 2 bases, the J end by 14 bases, with 16 bases between. This CDR3 is 13 amino acids long. Germline loops: CDR1 MDHEN, CDR2 SYDVKM. Written as DNA, the CDR3 is TGTGCCAGCAGTTTACCCGGGACTGCGAACGAGTTCTTC. It translates to CASSLPGTANEFF.

The chain has TRBV29-1 and TRBJ2-1, with a possible D match to TRBD2 (6 bases). Trimming left V 1 base short and J 6 bases short, with 22 bases between. The CDR3 is 17 residues long. Germline V gives CDR1 SQVTM, CDR2 ANQGSEA. CDR3 DNA: TGCAGCGTTGAAGGGAGGGTCTGGAGCGGGCCATTCAATGAGCAGTTCTTC. It yields the protein CSVEGRVWSGPFNEQFF.

In the case of this clonotype: Mismatch with germline at one junction end may stem from a read error. The rearrangement joins TRBV4-1 to TRBJ2-6, with 10 nucleotides matching TRBD1. Germline CDR1 and CDR2: MGHRA and YSYEKL. CDR3 length: 18 residues. The CDR3 nucleotides are TGTGCCAGCAGCCAACGACAGGGGGCCCTCTCTGGGGCCAACGTCCTGACTTTC. It translates to CASSQRQGALSGANVLTF.

This clonotype has a count of ten or more. The V call is TRBV7-2, the J call TRBJ2-7, with TRBD1 matching over 8 bases. CDR3 length: 14 amino acids. Germline assignment: CDR1 SGHTA and CDR2 FQGNSA. Losses at the gene ends were 4 bases for V and 3 bases for J; bases not matched to a gene: 5. CDR3 sequence (DNA): TGTGCCAGCAGCTCCACACAGGGGGGCTACGAGCAGTACTTC. Translated, it gives CASSSTQGGYEQYF.

There are many counts of this clonotype. DNA for the CDR3: TGTGCCAGCAGCCGGGAAGGCTACGAGCAGTACTTC. It yields the protein CASSREGYEQYF. The V call is TRBV6-1, the J call TRBJ2-7; D is possibly TRBD2 (5 bases). Germline V gene lookup returns CDR1 MNHNS and CDR2 SASEGT. The ends were cut back, 6 bases at V and 3 bases at J, with 9 bases in the middle. The CDR3 is 12 amino acids.

CDR3 residues: CATSDSYHANIQYF. The CDR3 region has the DNA TGTGCCACCAGTGATTCCTACCATGCGAACATTCAGTACTTC. This sequence joins TRBV24-1 and TRBJ2-4; D not certain. CDR1 is KGHDR, CDR2 SFDVKD, per germline. The V gene lost 2 bases and the J gene lost 7 bases, with 11 bases spanning the gap. The CDR3 runs 14 residues.

This sequence joins TRBV11-2 and TRBJ2-5, with TRBD2 identical over 8 bases. Germline assignment: CDR1 SGHAT and CDR2 FQNNGV. The CDR3 is made up of 16 amino acids. V shed 1 base and J 4 bases; nucleotides not matched to a gene: 8. CDR3 in DNA: TGTGCCAGCAGCTTAGGGGCGGGAGGCATGGGAGAGACCCAGTACTTC. This translates into CASSLGAGGMGETQYF. The whole variable domain, filled in from reference TRBV11-2 and TRBJ2-5, reads EAGVAQSPRYKIIEKRQSVAFWCNPISGHATLYWYQQILGQGPKLLIQFQNNGVVDDSQLPKDRFSAERLKGVDSTLKIQPAKLEDSAVYLCASSLGAGGMGETQYFGPGTRLLVL.